One sample yielded the 21 T cell receptor beta chains listed below, sequenced in a study of memory CD4+ T cells and cytomegalovirus serostatus. The repertoire was sequenced with immunoSEQ multiplex PCR; TCRdb's copy has only in-frame clones and lacks some. The sample lists almost 55,000 clones, around 77% occurring once. The sort gate was single viable CD3+CD4+CD8-CD45RO+ cells for memory CD4+ T cells. Sequencing was done on a sample of memory CD4+ T cells from blood. The origin of the receptors is an adult in good health and CMV-seronegative.

In its sample, this clone was seen once. The chain joins TRBV11-3 to TRBJ2-3, with TRBD2 matching over 7 bases. This CDR3 contains 14 residues. V lost 5 bases, J lost 7 bases, and 9 bases stayed unmatched. Germline V gives CDR1 SGHNT, CDR2 YENEEA. As DNA, the CDR3 is TGTGCCAGCAGCCGTGGGGCGGGAGAGCATACGCAGTATTTT. Its translation: CASSRGAGEHTQYF.

The V gene is TRBV7-2, the J gene TRBJ2-2; D is possibly TRBD1 (6 bases). V lost 7 bases to trimming and J lost 1 base, with 10 bases between them. The CDR3 consists of 14 residues. From germline, CDR1 is SGHTA and CDR2 FQGNSA. The CDR3 reads CASTLGGNTGELFF. For the CDR3, the DNA is TGTGCCAGCACCCTAGGGGGGAACACCGGGGAGCTGTTTTTT.

The CDR3 bases are TGTGCCAGCTCACCGACACAGGGGGCGCACGGCTACACCTTC. This sequence encodes CASSPTQGAHGYTF. The rearrangement links TRBV18 to TRBJ1-2; 9 nucleotides align to TRBD1. V gave up 3 bases and J gave up 8 bases; unmatched junction bases: 7. The CDR3 consists of 14 residues. Germline CDR1 and CDR2: KGHSH and LQKENI.

The rearrangement joins TRBV20-1 to TRBJ1-2; D is unclear. With 5 bases removed from V and 0 bases from J, the gap between germline ends came to 4 bases. The CDR3 loop spans 11 amino acids. The germline CDR1 and CDR2 sequences are DFQATT and SNEGSKA (reference sequence). Written as DNA, the CDR3 is TGCAGTGCTGAAACTAACTATGGCTACACCTTC. Translated, it gives CSAETNYGYTF.

This chain uses TRBV5-1 with TRBJ2-3; 7 bases line up with TRBD2. Germline assignment: CDR1 SGHRS and CDR2 YFSETQ. There are 14 residues in the CDR3. Unmatched junction bases numbered 10, after V lost 6 bases and J lost 6 bases. The CDR3 DNA is TGCGCCAGCAATGCGGGAGCCCCGGGGGATACGCAGTATTTT. It yields the protein CASNAGAPGDTQYF.

The gene calls are TRBV18 and TRBJ1-5; maybe TRBD1 (6 bases). Looked up from germline, CDR1 is KGHSH and CDR2 is LQKENI. The V gene lost 6 bases and the J gene lost 2 bases, with 17 bases spanning the gap. CDR3 length: 16 residues. Here the CDR3 reads CASSSTGGRGNQPQHF. The CDR3 DNA sequence: TGTGCCAGCTCTTCTACGGGGGGCAGGGGCAATCAGCCCCAGCATTTT.

The rearrangement joins TRBV27 to TRBJ2-1, with 7 positions matching TRBD1. The CDR3 is made up of 15 amino acids. With V trimmed by 3 bases and J by 1 base, 3 bases remained unmatched. Germline V gives CDR1 MNHEY, CDR2 SMNVEV (reference sequence). This CDR3 is CASSFGTASYNEQFF. CDR3 coding DNA: TGTGCCAGCAGTTTCGGGACAGCGTCCTACAATGAGCAGTTCTTC.

V usage is TRBV2 and J usage is TRBJ1-1; D remains unclear. CDR1 and CDR2 (germline): SNHLY, FYNNEI. V was cut by 2 bases and J by 7 bases, with 14 bases left in between. This CDR3 spans 14 amino acids. The chain's CDR3 is CASSEQMSRGEAFF. Written as DNA, the CDR3 is TGTGCCAGCAGTGAACAAATGAGCCGGGGTGAAGCTTTCTTT.

The chain uses TRBV2 and TRBJ1-6; 8 nucleotides agree with TRBD1. V lost 6 bases, J lost 7 bases, and 8 bases stayed unmatched. This CDR3 spans 15 amino acids. The germline V gene encodes CDR1 SNHLY and CDR2 FYNNEI. The DNA for the CDR3 is TGTGCCAGCAGGGCAGGGGGCTTGAGCAATTCACCCCTCCACTTT. As protein: CASRAGGLSNSPLHF.

The V and J genes are TRBV6-5 and TRBJ2-7; D is unresolved. From germline, CDR1 is MNHEY and CDR2 SVGAGI. Trimming cost V 6 bases and J 5 bases, with 17 bases left between them. The CDR3 is made up of 14 amino acids. DNA of the CDR3: TGTGCCAGCAGCCGGGTCCGTCGTAGCCACGAGCAGTACTTC. This sequence encodes CASSRVRRSHEQYF.

The gene calls are TRBV27 and TRBJ1-1, with D perhaps TRBD1 (6 bases). V lost 5 bases, J lost 5 bases, and 15 bases lay in between. The CDR3 is made up of 14 amino acids. Germline V CDR1 and CDR2: MNHEY, SMNVEV (reference sequence). The CDR3 here is CASSPSLQGTEAFF. The DNA of the CDR3 is TGTGCCAGCAGTCCATCATTACAGGGAACTGAAGCTTTCTTT.

V and J are TRBV5-1 and TRBJ1-6; unclear D gene. Germline V CDR1 and CDR2: SGHRS, YFSETQ. The CDR3 runs 14 residues. The V end was cut by 0 bases, the J end by 10 bases, with 11 bases between. CDR3 sequence: CASSLASRGSPLHF. The CDR3 bases are TGCGCCAGCAGCTTGGCCTCACGCGGATCACCCCTCCACTTT. Supplemented by reference TRBV5-1 and TRBJ1-6, the full variable domain reads KAGVTQTPRYLIKTRGQQVTLSCSPISGHRSVSWYQQTPGQGLQFLFEYFSETQRNKGNFPGRFSGRQFSNSRSEMNVSTLELGDSALYLCASSLASRGSPLHFGNGTRLTVT.

V and J are TRBV18 and TRBJ2-7; D uncertain. Trimming removed 3 bases from V and 2 bases from J, with 11 bases in between. The CDR3 sequence is 14 residues long. Germline CDR1 KGHSH, CDR2 LQKENI. CDR3 DNA sequence: TGTGCCAGCTCACCTCGTGTAGAGGCCTACGAGCAGTACTTC. Protein: CASSPRVEAYEQYF.

This rearrangement joins TRBV7-9 to TRBJ1-4; 8 bases are shared with TRBD1. Germline V lookup: CDR1 SEHNR, CDR2 FQNEAQ (reference sequence). CDR3 length: 16 amino acids. V was clipped by 3 bases and J by 8 bases; unmatched bases: 11. CDR3 protein: CASSFMSGRGPEKLFF. In DNA form, the CDR3 reads TGTGCCAGCAGCTTCATGAGTGGCAGGGGGCCGGAAAAACTGTTTTTT.

The chain combines TRBV2 with TRBJ2-5; 9 bases are a match to TRBD2. This CDR3 has 15 residues. Germline CDR1 and CDR2: SNHLY and FYNNEI. The V gene end was trimmed by 11 bases and the J gene end by 2 bases; junction bases not matched to a gene: 12. The CDR3 spells CAGRIGTSGQETQYF. CDR3 sequence (DNA): TGTGCCGGCCGAATCGGTACTAGCGGGCAAGAGACCCAGTACTTC.

The rearrangement links TRBV7-9 to TRBJ2-3, with 11 bases matching TRBD2. Germline loops: CDR1 SEHNR, CDR2 FQNEAQ (reference sequence). Trimming cost V 1 base and J 4 bases; bases outside gene matches: 1. The CDR3 consists of 15 residues. CDR3 sequence: CASSLELAGADTQYF. The CDR3 nucleotides are TGTGCCAGCAGCTTAGAACTAGCGGGGGCAGATACGCAGTATTTT.

The V call is TRBV7-6, the J call TRBJ1-5, with D unresolved. The CDR3 has 13 residues. The germline gives CDR1 SGHVS, CDR2 FNYEAQ. V gave up 6 bases and J gave up 5 bases, with 11 bases separating them. CDR3 residues: CASRLDVDQPQHF. In DNA form, the CDR3 reads TGTGCCAGCAGACTGGACGTGGATCAGCCCCAGCATTTT.

V gene TRBV7-2 combines with J gene TRBJ2-5, with TRBD1 identical over 8 bases. Germline CDR1 SGHTA, CDR2 FQGNSA. With 5 bases clipped from V and 0 bases from J, the junction kept 8 bases outside the gene matches. The CDR3 consists of 16 residues. CDR3 sequence: CASSPQGQAYQETQYF. The CDR3 DNA reads TGTGCCAGCAGCCCCCAGGGACAGGCGTACCAAGAGACCCAGTACTTC.

This clone was counted a few times. The rearrangement uses TRBV19 and TRBJ1-1, with 10 bases fitting TRBD1. After removal of 1 base from V and 1 base from J, the junction contained 9 bases not matched to a gene. The length of the CDR3 is 18 residues. Germline lookup yields CDR1 LNHDA and CDR2 SQIVND (reference sequence). Here the CDR3 DNA reads TGTGCCAGTAGTATAGCTGCGGGACAGGGGCGTTCGAACACTGAAGCTTTCTTT. Translating it yields CASSIAAGQGRSNTEAFF.

The V call is TRBV28, the J call TRBJ1-1; a weak D match, TRBD1 (5 bases). Germline-derived CDR1 and CDR2 are MDHEN and SYDVKM. V shed 3 bases and J shed 11 bases, with 16 bases lying between them. The CDR3 contains 13 residues. The CDR3 DNA reads TGTGCCAGCAGTTTCGTGGTCAGGGTTGGGGCTTTCTTT. It specifies CASSFVVRVGAFF.

V and J are TRBV21-1 and TRBJ2-5; the table's D call, TRBD1, was not checked against the DNA. TRBV21-1 is deemed a pseudogene. The CDR3 runs to 14 residues. DNA for the CDR3: TGTGCCAGCAGCAAAGGGCCAGGGGGAGAGACCCAGTACTTC. Translated: CASSKGPGGETQYF.